The 5 T cell receptor beta chains listed next were all sequenced from one sample in a study of Graves' ophthalmopathy and Graves' hyperthyroidism. Amplified material comprised TCR beta CDR3 regions derived from RNA transcripts. HTBI primers were used in a first-round RT-PCR, which preceded a second-round multiplex PCR. Using its own MiXCR run on the multiplex PCR reads, TCRdb lists one record per CDR3 protein. The table lists a few hundred thousand distinct CDR3 sequences, approximately 37% of them singletons. The sample was peripheral blood or thyroid tissue (not recorded which). Receptors originate from an adult man with Graves' hyperthyroidism.

This clonotype was counted at least ten times. The chain carries TRBV15 and TRBJ1-5, with D unresolved. V was clipped by 0 bases and J by 6 bases, with 9 bases between them. CDR1 is LNHNV, CDR2 YYDKDF, per germline (reference sequence). The CDR3 runs to 14 residues. As DNA, the CDR3 is TGTGCCACCAGCAGAGATCTGAGTGGTCAGCCCCAGCATTTT. Protein sequence: CATSRDLSGQPQHF. The entire variable domain, with the rest obtained from reference TRBV15 and TRBJ1-5, is as follows: DAMVIQNPRYQVTQFGKPVTLSCSQTLNHNVMYWYQQKSSQAPKLLFHYYDKDFNNEADTPDNFQSRRPNTSFCFLDIRSPGLGDTAMYLCATSRDLSGQPQHFGDGTRLSIL.

The chain combines TRBV7-4 with TRBJ2-7, with 8 bases aligning to TRBD1. Germline V gene lookup returns CDR1 SGHVT and CDR2 SQSDAQ. J gave up 4 bases and V 7 bases, and 6 bases lay outside the gene matches. This CDR3 spans 13 amino acids. The CDR3 here is CASNNQGAYEQYF. The CDR3 nucleotides are TGTGCCAGCAACAACCAGGGGGCATACGAGCAGTACTTC.

This clonotype was seen many times. The genes are TRBV7-6 and TRBJ2-7; TRBD1 aligns across 9 bases. Germline assignment: CDR1 SGHVS and CDR2 FNYEAQ. Unmatched junction bases numbered 5, after V lost 10 bases and J lost 7 bases. This CDR3 has 11 amino acids. The CDR3 region is CATGTGSEQYF. The CDR3 DNA follows: TGTGCCACCGGGACAGGGAGTGAGCAGTACTTC.

The table lists this clonotype with a count of one. This chain connects TRBV30 to TRBJ1-4, with D unresolved. The CDR3 runs 17 residues. Germline CDR1 and CDR2: GTSNPN and SVGIG (reference sequence). Trimming removed 3 bases from V and 4 bases from J, with 21 bases in between. Here the CDR3 DNA reads TGTGCCTGGAGCGACAAGTATGTTCCAGAAGATAATGAAAAACTGTTTTTT. This codes for CAWSDKYVPEDNEKLFF.

Note on this clonotype: Being one base from a much bigger clone, this may be a read error. The V call is TRBV3-1, the J call TRBJ2-7, with D unclear. Germline V gene data show CDR1 as LGHDT and CDR2 as YNNKEL (reference sequence). The CDR3 has 12 residues. The CDR3 sequence is CASSQRKGEQCF. Written as DNA, the CDR3 is TGTGCCAGCAGTCAGAGAAAGGGCGAGCAGTGCTTC.